This T cell receptor beta chain was documented in a study of T cells in Graves' hyperthyroidism and ophthalmopathy. About 9.4 ml fresh peripheral blood yielded the PBMCs. The CDR3 contains 15 residues. Germline trimming cut 4 bases from V and 7 bases from J; bases unmatched to any gene: 7. Germline V CDR1 and CDR2: KGHSH, LQKENI. Study results and limitations: Peripheral blood also featured most of the thyroid clonotypes expanded above 0.001.

TCR beta CDR3 sequences were amplified from RNA transcripts. Using the HTBI primer set, a first-round RT-PCR was run on the TCR CDR3. MiXCR, run by TCRdb on the multiplex PCR reads, gives a single entry per CDR3 protein. This table holds about 250,000 distinct CDR3 sequences, about 20% found once. Ten or more counts support this clonotype. Its antigen is not known. The chain has TRBV18 and TRBJ2-1, with 10 bases matching TRBD2. Sequencing input: blood. The TCR was taken from a man aged 30 to 45 with Graves' ophthalmopathy. The CDR3 region is CASSRSGRDKNEQFF. For the CDR3, the DNA is TGTGCCAGCTCACGGAGCGGGAGGGACAAGAATGAGCAGTTCTTC.